The 5 T cell receptor beta chains reported below all come from one sample, sequenced in a study of T cell responses to AZD1222 COVID-19 vaccine. The repertoire was sequenced with immunoSEQ multiplex PCR; TCRdb's copy has only in-frame clones and lacks some. Of 150,000 to 180,000 clones listed, roughly 90% were seen once; the top ten hold approximately 17%. The material sequenced was peripheral blood, taken on day 0 of AZD1222 vaccination. The receptors derive from an adult in good health.

J is TRBJ1-1 and V is TRBV14; possible D gene TRBD1, 5 bases. Deletions cut 0 bases from V and 8 bases from J, with 10 bases between. This CDR3 has 13 residues. Germline loops: CDR1 SGHDN, CDR2 FVKESK. CDR3 nucleotide sequence: TGTGCCAGCAGCCAAGATGACAGAGAGGAAGCTTTCTTT. Its protein product is CASSQDDREEAFF.

This clone was observed a single time. The sample holds other DNA sequences that translate to the same CDR3. This chain connects TRBV6-5 to TRBJ1-4; 7 positions match TRBD1. J was trimmed by 3 bases and V by 6 bases; bases with no gene match: 4. Germline-derived CDR1 and CDR2 are MNHEY and SVGAGI. This CDR3 is built from 14 residues. The CDR3 nucleotides are TGTGCCAGCAGCTCCGGGACAGCTAATGAAAAACTGTTTTTT. Its translation is CASSSGTANEKLFF.

V usage is TRBV7-3 and J usage is TRBJ2-2; TRBD2 agrees at 8 bases. Germline lookup yields CDR1 SGHTA and CDR2 FQGTGA. This CDR3 has 15 residues. After removal of 1 base from V and 6 bases from J, the junction contained 4 bases not matched to a gene. The DNA of the CDR3 is TGTGCCAGCAGCTTAAGCCTAGCGGGTCCCGGGGAGCTGTTTTTT. Translating it yields CASSLSLAGPGELFF.

This clone was detected once. This chain links TRBV4-1 with TRBJ1-1; no clear D gene. V lost 1 base and J lost 4, with 10 bases in between. The CDR3 covers 14 residues. Germline V gene sequence: CDR1 MGHRA, CDR2 YSYEKL. CDR3 DNA: TGCGCCAGCAGCCAAGGGGAAAGGGCCACTGAAGCTTTCTTT. Its protein is CASSQGERATEAFF.

The V and J genes are TRBV24-1 and TRBJ1-5; maybe TRBD1 (5 bases). Germline CDR1 reads KGHDR; CDR2 reads SFDVKD. The CDR3 length is 16 residues. V was cut by 6 bases and J by 1 base, with 15 bases left in between. The CDR3 sequence is CATSRGKGMSNQPQHF. For the CDR3, the DNA is TGTGCCACCAGTAGGGGTAAGGGAATGAGCAATCAGCCCCAGCATTTT.